A single sample gave rise to the 30 T cell receptor beta chains below, sequenced in a study of cytomegalovirus exposure and HLA in healthy donors. Clones were read by immunoSEQ multiplex PCR, and TCRdb kept only the in-frame ones, dropping some. The table lists around 150,000 clones, roughly 91% of them singletons. The sample taken for sequencing was PBMCs. The receptors shown here come from a woman between 18 and 29 years old in good health and CMV-seropositive.

The chain recombines TRBV28 with TRBJ1-5, with 7 bases fitting TRBD1. CDR3 length: 16 amino acids. V dropped 5 bases and J dropped 0; count of bases not matched to a gene: 7. Germline CDR1 reads MDHEN; CDR2 reads SYDVKM. The CDR3 DNA reads as TGTGCCAGCAGTACACCCCCAGGGGGTAGCAATCAGCCCCAGCATTTT. Translating gives CASSTPPGGSNQPQHF.

The chain has TRBV11-3 and TRBJ2-7; 7 bases map to TRBD1. The CDR3 covers 14 residues. With 5 bases clipped from V and 6 bases from J, the junction kept 10 bases outside the gene matches. Germline V lookup: CDR1 SGHNT, CDR2 YENEEA. Here the CDR3 reads CASSGQTGSGEQYF. The CDR3 DNA follows: TGTGCCAGCAGCGGCCAGACAGGGTCTGGCGAGCAGTACTTC.

This chain uses TRBV6-5 with TRBJ1-5; no reliable D call. V lost 6 bases and J lost 3, with 12 bases in between. The CDR3 extends over 14 amino acids. Germline loops: CDR1 MNHEY, CDR2 SVGAGI. Here the CDR3 reads CASRPSGFNQPQHF. CDR3 coding DNA: TGTGCCAGCAGGCCTTCGGGTTTCAATCAGCCCCAGCATTTT.

The chain couples TRBV28 to TRBJ1-5; D not certain. Germline V gene lookup returns CDR1 MDHEN and CDR2 SYDVKM. The CDR3 is 11 amino acids. Trimming stripped 3 bases from V and 7 bases from J, with 4 bases between. The CDR3 sequence: CASSLGQPQHF. The CDR3 DNA reads as TGTGCCAGCAGTTTGGGCCAGCCCCAGCATTTT.

The chain uses TRBV11-1 and TRBJ2-1, with 9 bases that match TRBD1. Unmatched junction bases numbered 3, after V lost 5 bases and J lost 4 bases. In germline, CDR1 is SGHAT, CDR2 FQDESV (reference sequence). The CDR3 is 14 residues long. This CDR3 is CASSRDRAYNEQFF. The CDR3 DNA sequence: TGTGCCAGCAGCCGGGACAGGGCATACAATGAGCAGTTCTTC.

CDR3 residues: CASSLLAGGPYEQYF. CDR3 bases: TGCGCCAGCAGCCTACTAGCGGGAGGACCCTACGAGCAGTACTTC. This chain connects TRBV5-1 to TRBJ2-7, with TRBD2 identical over 12 bases. Germline V gives CDR1 SGHRS, CDR2 YFSETQ. This CDR3 region has 15 residues. V was pared by 4 bases and J by 2 bases, with 4 bases of the junction left unmatched.

The chain combines TRBV5-1 with TRBJ2-7, with 7 bases matching TRBD2. Germline-derived CDR1 and CDR2 are SGHRS and YFSETQ. The CDR3 is 14 amino acids. With V trimmed by 0 bases and J by 1 base, 1 base remained unmatched. CDR3 protein: CASSLGSGSYEQYF. The CDR3 bases are TGCGCCAGCAGCTTGGGTAGCGGGTCCTACGAGCAGTACTTC.

The chain has TRBV7-2 and TRBJ2-5; 13 bases map to TRBD2. The CDR3 covers 15 residues. Germline CDR1 and CDR2: SGHTA and FQGNSA. Trimming cost V 7 bases and J 9 bases; bases outside gene matches: 11. This CDR3 is CASTPGLAGEGAQYF. CDR3 sequence (DNA): TGTGCCAGCACCCCCGGACTAGCGGGAGAGGGGGCCCAGTACTTC.

J is TRBJ2-1 and V is TRBV30; 10 bases fit TRBD2. Germline CDR1 is GTSNPN and CDR2 is SVGIG (reference sequence). CDR3 length: 11 residues. V lost 3 bases to trimming and J lost 14 bases; unmatched junction nucleotides: 4. The CDR3 sequence is CAWRGLAGEFF. Written as DNA, the CDR3 is TGTGCCTGGAGGGGGCTAGCGGGAGAGTTCTTC.

The chain carries TRBV7-8 and TRBJ2-3; D is ambiguous. Germline CDR1 reads SGHVS; CDR2 reads FQNEAQ. Between the trimmed V and J ends, which lost 1 base and 6 bases, there was a span of 11 bases. There are 14 residues in the CDR3. CDR3 amino acids: CASSLVRGVDTQYF. CDR3 in DNA: TGTGCCAGCAGCTTAGTTCGCGGTGTGGATACGCAGTATTTT.

The chain joins TRBV1 to TRBJ2-1; TRBD2 reflects the table's D call only, with no check against the DNA. TRBV1 is listed as a pseudogene. This CDR3 has 17 residues. CDR3 DNA: TGCACCAGCAGCCAAGACAAGGCGGAGACTAGCAACAATGAGCAGTTCTTC. Translation: CTSSQDKAETSNNEQFF.

The rearrangement uses TRBV7-2 and TRBJ2-3, with D perhaps matching TRBD1 (6 bases). Trimming stripped 1 base from V and 3 bases from J, with 11 bases between. This CDR3 has 15 amino acids. Germline CDR1 reads SGHTA; CDR2 reads FQGNSA. DNA for the CDR3: TGTGCCAGCAGCTTAGTCACAGGGTGGACAGATACGCAGTATTTT. Translating it yields CASSLVTGWTDTQYF.

This chain connects TRBV19 to TRBJ2-3, with 7 bases fitting TRBD2. After removal of 9 bases from V and 0 bases from J, the junction contained 18 bases not matched to a gene. CDR3 length equals 18 residues. Germline V gene lookup returns CDR1 LNHDA and CDR2 SQIVND (reference sequence). This CDR3 reads CASSPRLISGKSTDTQYF. CDR3 sequence (DNA): TGTGCCAGCTCTCCTCGGCTAATAAGCGGGAAAAGCACAGATACGCAGTATTTT.

The chain recombines TRBV30 with TRBJ2-5; 7 positions agree with TRBD1. Germline loops: CDR1 GTSNPN, CDR2 SVGIG (reference sequence). This CDR3 is built from 16 residues. V was pared by 2 bases and J by 0 bases, with 9 bases of the junction left unmatched. CDR3 bases: TGTGCCTGGAGTTTTCCGGGACAGCTGTACCAAGAGACCCAGTACTTC. Encoded protein: CAWSFPGQLYQETQYF.

The chain carries TRBV7-3 and TRBJ2-7, with TRBD1 matching over 8 bases. Germline V gene sequence: CDR1 SGHTA, CDR2 FQGTGA. The CDR3 totals 13 residues. Trimming removed 9 bases from V and 1 base from J; junction bases left unmatched: 5. The chain's CDR3 is CARGGDRSYEQYF. The CDR3 DNA is TGTGCCAGGGGTGGGGACAGGTCCTACGAGCAGTACTTC.

V is TRBV5-6 and J is TRBJ2-7, with 10 bases lining up with TRBD2. The CDR3 runs to 14 residues. V was pared by 3 bases and J by 4 bases, with 4 bases of the junction left unmatched. Germline-derived CDR1 and CDR2 are SGHDT and YYEEEE. The CDR3 coding sequence is TGTGCCAGCAGCTCGGAGACTAGCGGGTACGAGCAGTACTTC. This codes for CASSSETSGYEQYF.

J is TRBJ2-3 and V is TRBV30, with D uncertain. The V end was cut by 2 bases, the J end by 11 bases, with 14 bases between. CDR3 length equals 12 residues. Germline V gene lookup returns CDR1 GTSNPN and CDR2 SVGIG (reference sequence). The CDR3 reads CAWSLGSIGQYF. In nucleotides, the CDR3 is TGTGCCTGGAGTCTCGGGTCTATCGGGCAGTATTTT.

The chain has TRBV12-5 and TRBJ1-1, with 8 positions matching TRBD1. CDR3 size: 19 residues. J gave up 1 base and V 1 base, and 14 bases lay outside the gene matches. Per germline, CDR1 LGHNT and CDR2 FRNRAP. The CDR3 nucleotides are TGTGCTAGTGGTTTGGCTAGGACAGGGTTCGGACGCGGGAACACTGAAGCTTTCTTT. This encodes CASGLARTGFGRGNTEAFF.

This clone was seen a few times. The chain employs TRBV7-3 and TRBJ2-4, with D possibly being TRBD2 (6 bases). The germline V gene encodes CDR1 SGHTA and CDR2 FQGTGA. Trimming removed 1 base from V and 0 bases from J, with 13 bases in between. The CDR3 contains 17 residues. DNA of the CDR3: TGTGCCAGCAGCTTAATGGGGGGTTCTTCAGCCAAAAACATTCAGTACTTC. Translated: CASSLMGGSSAKNIQYF.

There are a few counts of this clone. The chain links TRBV19 to TRBJ2-7; 7 bases are a match to TRBD1. V dropped 3 bases and J dropped 6; count of bases not matched to a gene: 5. CDR3 length: 13 amino acids. Per germline, CDR1 LNHDA and CDR2 SQIVND (reference sequence). The DNA of the CDR3 is TGTGCCAGTAGTATTGCGAGGGGGCCCGAGCAGTACTTC. Translation: CASSIARGPEQYF.

The rearrangement uses TRBV28 and TRBJ1-5; TRBD1 might be the D (5 bases). The germline gives CDR1 MDHEN, CDR2 SYDVKM. CDR3 length equals 15 residues. The germline V and J ends were trimmed by 5 bases and 5 bases, with 16 bases remaining between them. The CDR3, as DNA: TGTGCCAGCAGTCTCCTGGGGCCGGGGGATCAGCCCCAGCATTTT. Translation: CASSLLGPGDQPQHF.

The chain employs TRBV6-6 and TRBJ2-1; 10 bases fit TRBD2. CDR3 length: 16 residues. Germline values: CDR1 MNHNY, CDR2 SVGAGI (reference sequence). J lost 1 base, V lost 6 bases, and 6 bases had no gene match. Written as DNA, the CDR3 is TGTGCCAGCAGCCCAGGACTAGCGGCTTCCTACAATGAGCAGTTCTTC. It is translated as CASSPGLAASYNEQFF.

CDR3 DNA sequence: TGTGCCAGCAGTTTCGGACTGGCCGTGAACACTGAAGCTTTCTTT. This gives the protein CASSFGLAVNTEAFF. The gene calls are TRBV6-6 and TRBJ1-1; D gene uncertain. This CDR3 has 15 amino acids. Looked up from germline, CDR1 is MNHNY and CDR2 is SVGAGI (reference sequence). V was shortened by 4 bases and J by 0 bases, with 12 bases between the two germline ends.

The V call is TRBV27, the J call TRBJ2-7, with TRBD1 as a possible D gene (6 bases). From germline, CDR1 is MNHEY and CDR2 SMNVEV (reference sequence). The CDR3 has 15 amino acids. Trimming removed 2 bases from V and 2 bases from J, with 13 bases in between. The CDR3 reads CASSLTGTLPYEQYF. CDR3 bases: TGTGCCAGCAGTTTAACCGGGACACTTCCCTACGAGCAGTACTTC.

J is TRBJ2-7 and V is TRBV11-3; 9 nucleotides agree with TRBD2. CDR3 length equals 16 residues. The V gene end was trimmed by 5 bases and the J gene end by 0 bases; junction bases not matched to a gene: 8. The germline CDR1 and CDR2 sequences are SGHNT and YENEEA. Written as DNA, the CDR3 is TGTGCCAGCAGCCAGTACCCTAGCGGGGTCTCCTACGAGCAGTACTTC. This translates into CASSQYPSGVSYEQYF.

The V and J genes are TRBV6-5 and TRBJ2-7, with 13 positions matching TRBD2. Germline values: CDR1 MNHEY, CDR2 SVGAGI. The CDR3 covers 14 residues. V gave up 5 bases and J gave up 6 bases; unmatched junction bases: 4. The CDR3 nucleotides read TGTGCCAGCAGTCAAACTAGCGGGAGGGGCGAGCAGTACTTC. Translated, it gives CASSQTSGRGEQYF.

The CDR3 nucleotides read TGTGCCAGTAAGGCAAGGACTACAGATACGCAGTATTTT. Protein sequence: CASKARTTDTQYF. The rearrangement links TRBV2 to TRBJ2-3, with D possibly being TRBD2 (5 bases). V was cut by 9 bases and J by 3 bases, with 13 bases left in between. From germline, CDR1 is SNHLY and CDR2 FYNNEI. The CDR3 sequence is 13 residues long.

Here the CDR3 DNA reads TGTGCCAGCAGCGCCCGGACTAGCGGGAAGATTAGCTCCTACAATGAGCAGTTCTTC. Encoded protein: CASSARTSGKISSYNEQFF. The V and J genes are TRBV5-6 and TRBJ2-1, with TRBD2 matching 12 bases. CDR1 and CDR2 from the germline V gene are SGHDT and YYEEEE. This CDR3 region has 19 residues. The junction had 11 bases not matched to a gene; V was cut back by 4 bases and J by 0 bases.

The rearrangement links TRBV11-3 to TRBJ1-2, with 7 bases aligning to TRBD1. V was pared by 1 base and J by 10 bases, with 3 bases of the junction left unmatched. The CDR3 extends over 12 amino acids. In germline, CDR1 is SGHNT, CDR2 YENEEA. This CDR3 is CASSLAGTDYTF. CDR3 bases: TGTGCCAGCAGCTTAGCCGGGACAGACTACACCTTC.

This sequence joins TRBV15 and TRBJ1-5; a weak D match, TRBD1 (5 bases). Germline CDR1 LNHNV, CDR2 YYDKDF (reference sequence). V dropped 5 bases and J dropped 1 base, with 15 bases sitting between them. The CDR3 sequence is 16 residues long. CDR3 in DNA: TGTGCCACCAGCCCGGCGGGGGGAGTAAGCAATCAGCCCCAGCATTTT. It yields the protein CATSPAGGVSNQPQHF.